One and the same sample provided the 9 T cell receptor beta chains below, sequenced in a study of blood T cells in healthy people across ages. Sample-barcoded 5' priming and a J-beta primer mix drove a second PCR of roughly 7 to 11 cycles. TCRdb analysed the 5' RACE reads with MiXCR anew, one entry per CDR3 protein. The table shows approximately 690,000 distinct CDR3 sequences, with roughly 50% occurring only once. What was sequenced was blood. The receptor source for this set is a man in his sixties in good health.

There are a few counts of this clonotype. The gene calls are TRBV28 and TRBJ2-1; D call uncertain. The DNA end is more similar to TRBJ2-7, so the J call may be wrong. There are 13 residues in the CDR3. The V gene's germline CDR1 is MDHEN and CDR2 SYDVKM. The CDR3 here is CASSLNSQREQYF. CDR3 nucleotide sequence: TGTGCCAGCAGTTTAAATTCCCAGCGCGAGCAGTACTTC.

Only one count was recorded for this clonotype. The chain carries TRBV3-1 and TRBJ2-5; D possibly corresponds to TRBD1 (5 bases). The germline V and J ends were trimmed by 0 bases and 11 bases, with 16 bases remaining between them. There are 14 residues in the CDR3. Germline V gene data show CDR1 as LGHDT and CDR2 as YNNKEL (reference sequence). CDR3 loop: CASSQEARYAGQYF. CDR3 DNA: TGTGCCAGCAGCCAAGAAGCCCGCTATGCAGGGCAGTACTTC.

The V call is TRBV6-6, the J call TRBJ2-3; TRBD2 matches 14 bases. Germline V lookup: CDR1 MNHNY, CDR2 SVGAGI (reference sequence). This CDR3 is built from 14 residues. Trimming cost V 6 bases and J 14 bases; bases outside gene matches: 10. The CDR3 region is CASSRTSGGSKGYF. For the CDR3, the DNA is TGTGCCAGCAGCCGGACTAGCGGGGGGTCCAAGGGGTATTTT.

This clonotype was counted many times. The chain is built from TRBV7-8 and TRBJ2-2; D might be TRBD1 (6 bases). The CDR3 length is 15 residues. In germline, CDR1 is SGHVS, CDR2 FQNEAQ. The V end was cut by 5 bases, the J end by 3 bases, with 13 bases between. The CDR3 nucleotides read TGTGCCAGCAGCGTACAGGGTAGACACACCGGGGAGCTGTTTTTT. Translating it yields CASSVQGRHTGELFF.

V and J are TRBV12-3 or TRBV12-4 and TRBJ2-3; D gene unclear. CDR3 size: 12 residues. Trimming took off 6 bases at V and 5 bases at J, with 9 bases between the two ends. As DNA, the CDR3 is TGTGCCAGCAGACCGGACCGAGATACGCAGTATTTT. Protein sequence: CASRPDRDTQYF.

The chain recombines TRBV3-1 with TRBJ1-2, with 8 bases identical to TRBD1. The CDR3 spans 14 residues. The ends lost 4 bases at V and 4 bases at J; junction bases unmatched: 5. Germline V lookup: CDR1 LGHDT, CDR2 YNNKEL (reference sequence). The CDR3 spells CASSPTDRAYGYTF. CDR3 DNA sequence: TGTGCCAGCAGCCCCACGGACAGGGCCTATGGCTACACCTTC.

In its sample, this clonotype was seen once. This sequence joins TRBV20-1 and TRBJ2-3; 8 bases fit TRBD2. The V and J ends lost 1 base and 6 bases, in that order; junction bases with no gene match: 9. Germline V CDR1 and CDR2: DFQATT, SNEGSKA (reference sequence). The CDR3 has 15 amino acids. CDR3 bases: TGCAGTGCTAGAGGACTAGCGATGAGGTGGGATACGCAGTATTTT. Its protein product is CSARGLAMRWDTQYF.

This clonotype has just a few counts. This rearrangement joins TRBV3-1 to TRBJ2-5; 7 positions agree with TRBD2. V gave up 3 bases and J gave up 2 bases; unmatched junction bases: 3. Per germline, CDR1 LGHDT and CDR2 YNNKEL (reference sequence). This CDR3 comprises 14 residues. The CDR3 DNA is TGTGCCAGCAGCCAGTCACTAGCGCAAGAGACCCAGTACTTC. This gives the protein CASSQSLAQETQYF.

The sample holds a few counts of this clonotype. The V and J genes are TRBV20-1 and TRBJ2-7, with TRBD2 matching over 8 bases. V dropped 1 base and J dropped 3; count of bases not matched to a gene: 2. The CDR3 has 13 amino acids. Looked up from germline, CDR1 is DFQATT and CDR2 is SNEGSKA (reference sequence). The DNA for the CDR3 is TGCAGTGCTAGAGGGGGACTAGGCTACGAGCAGTACTTC. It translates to CSARGGLGYEQYF.